The 25 T cell receptor beta chains below were found in one sample sequenced in a study of beta chain features in type 1 diabetes (dated by TCRdb to the late 2010s). General study outcomes and caveats: Type 1 diabetes patients showed a moderate but significant shortening of TCRB CDR3 length in all four CD4+ subsets.

Antigens of these TCRs are unknown. Libraries were made using the immunoSEQ multiplex PCR assay. All of the isolated RNA was reverse transcribed with the High Capacity cDNA Reverse Transcription Kit, so expressed TCRB transcripts were sequenced. The immuneACCESS repertoire file appears here via TCRdb, limited to in-frame rearrangements. These files lack a portion of the clones; in checked studies, under half of the deficit traces to unresolved V genes, and the cause of the others is not known. Within this sample are a few hundred thousand clones, with 13% of them counted one time only. The leading ten clones occupy roughly 0.015% of the sample. The sequencing sample was made of naive CD4+ T cells from blood. The cell subset or site label on this specimen signifies: true naive CD4+ T cells. The receptors stem from a young woman with type 1 diabetes.

To note about this clone: One end of the junction is discordant with germline, which a read error may explain. The chain uses TRBV15 and TRBJ2-1; 7 positions agree with TRBD1. The CDR3 consists of 13 residues. Germline V lookup: CDR1 LNHNV, CDR2 YYDKDF (reference sequence). The DNA for the CDR3 is TGTGCCACCAGCCGCCCCCCGACAGGGCTGTTGATCTTC. Amino acids: CATSRPPTGLLIF. The full variable domain, its missing parts supplied by reference TRBV15 and TRBJ2-1, is DAMVIQNPRYQVTQFGKPVTLSCSQTLNHNVMYWYQQKSSQAPKLLFHYYDKDFNNEADTPDNFQSRRPNTSFCFLDIRSPGLGDTAMYLCATSRPPTGLLIFGPGTRLTVL.

This clone has just a few counts. This chain uses TRBV5-4 with TRBJ2-5; 8 bases are a match to TRBD1. CDR1 SGHNT and CDR2 YYREEE come from the germline V gene (reference sequence). V dropped 2 bases and J dropped 3; count of bases not matched to a gene: 6. CDR3 length equals 15 residues. CDR3 DNA: TGTGCCAGCAGCTTCAGGACAGGGTCGAAAGAGACCCAGTACTTC. Its translation: CASSFRTGSKETQYF. Combining the CDR3 with reference TRBV5-4 and TRBJ2-5 gives the whole variable domain ETGVTQSPTHLIKTRGQQVTLRCSSQSGHNTVSWYQQALGQGPQFIFQYYREEENGRGNFPPRFSGLQFPNYSSELNVNALELDDSALYLCASSFRTGSKETQYFGPGTRLLVL.

The V gene is TRBV19, the J gene TRBJ2-7; D gene unclear. V was trimmed by 1 base and J by 1 base, leaving 8 bases between them. Looked up from germline, CDR1 is LNHDA and CDR2 is SQIVND (reference sequence). This CDR3 is built from 14 residues. The CDR3 region has the DNA TGTGCCAGTAGTATAGCTACGGTTTCCTACGAGCAGTACTTC. Amino acid sequence: CASSIATVSYEQYF.

The chain couples TRBV7-3 to TRBJ2-1, with D perhaps TRBD1 (6 bases). Germline-derived CDR1 and CDR2 are SGHTA and FQGTGA. V gave up 5 bases and J gave up 0 bases, with 11 bases separating them. This CDR3 spans 15 amino acids. The CDR3 reads CASSQTGSSYNEQFF. DNA of the CDR3: TGTGCCAGCAGCCAAACAGGGAGCTCCTACAATGAGCAGTTCTTC.

A few counts support this clone. This chain joins TRBV25-1 and TRBJ1-4; tentative D call: TRBD1 (6 bases). V was cut by 3 bases and J by 3 bases, with 11 bases left in between. CDR3 length: 15 residues. Germline CDR1 is MGHDK and CDR2 is SYGVNS. Written as DNA, the CDR3 is TGTGCCAGCAGTGATCCAGGGGCAGCTAATGAAAAACTGTTTTTT. This sequence encodes CASSDPGAANEKLFF.

The table lists this clone with a few counts. The chain has TRBV11-2 and TRBJ2-1; 9 bases agree with TRBD1. V was pared by 5 bases and J by 10 bases, with 12 bases of the junction left unmatched. The CDR3 covers 15 residues. Looked up from germline, CDR1 is SGHAT and CDR2 is FQNNGV. CDR3 region: CASSPRGQGSDEQFF. The CDR3, as DNA: TGTGCCAGCAGCCCTCGGGGACAGGGTAGTGACGAGCAGTTCTTC. Variable domain in full (rest from reference TRBV11-2 and TRBJ2-1): EAGVAQSPRYKIIEKRQSVAFWCNPISGHATLYWYQQILGQGPKLLIQFQNNGVVDDSQLPKDRFSAERLKGVDSTLKIQPAKLEDSAVYLCASSPRGQGSDEQFFGPGTRLTVL.

The V call is TRBV11-2, the J call TRBJ2-5; 11 positions match TRBD1. This CDR3 has 15 amino acids. J lost 4 bases, V lost 4 bases, and 5 bases had no gene match. Germline CDR1 and CDR2: SGHAT and FQNNGV. The CDR3: CASSSGTGGRETQYF. CDR3 DNA sequence: TGTGCCAGCAGCTCCGGGACAGGGGGAAGAGAGACCCAGTACTTC.

In its sample, this clone was seen many times. This chain connects TRBV29-1 to TRBJ2-3, with 9 bases matching TRBD2. Unmatched junction bases numbered 9, after V lost 4 bases and J lost 4 bases. The CDR3 is 15 residues long. Germline CDR1 SQVTM, CDR2 ANQGSEA. This chain's CDR3 is CSVASSGSSADTQYF. Written as DNA, the CDR3 is TGCAGCGTTGCGAGTAGCGGGAGTAGTGCAGATACGCAGTATTTT.

The DNA for the CDR3 is TGTGCCAGCTCACCATCGGGCGGGAGACCTTATGGCTACACCTTC. Its translation: CASSPSGGRPYGYTF. This rearrangement joins TRBV18 to TRBJ1-2; D uncertain. Per the germline V gene, CDR1 is KGHSH and CDR2 is LQKENI. Trimming pared 2 bases from V and 5 bases from J, leaving 15 bases between. This CDR3 region has 15 residues. Complete variable domain (other parts from reference TRBV18 and TRBJ1-2): NAGVMQNPRHLVRRRGQEARLRCSPMKGHSHVYWYRQLPEEGLKFMVYLQKENIIDESGMPKERFSAEFPKEGPSILRIQQVVRGDSAAYFCASSPSGGRPYGYTFGSGTRLTVV.

In its sample, this clone was seen a few times. The chain couples TRBV13 to TRBJ2-1, with 8 bases identical to TRBD2. The CDR3 covers 18 residues. J lost 0 bases, V lost 0 bases, and 7 bases had no gene match. Germline CDR1 and CDR2: PRHDT and FYEKMQ (reference sequence). The CDR3: CASSLGGRGALSYNEQFF. As DNA, the CDR3 is TGTGCCAGCAGCTTAGGCGGGAGGGGGGCCCTCTCCTACAATGAGCAGTTCTTC.

The table lists this clone with a few counts. The chain combines TRBV28 with TRBJ2-7; 7 bases match TRBD2. Germline CDR1 reads MDHEN; CDR2 reads SYDVKM. CDR3 size: 15 residues. V dropped 5 bases and J dropped 1; count of bases not matched to a gene: 8. The CDR3 sequence is CASSNGASGSYEQYF. The CDR3, as DNA: TGTGCCAGCAGTAACGGGGCTAGCGGATCCTACGAGCAGTACTTC.

This clone was seen a handful of times. Other DNA sequences within the sample encode an identical CDR3. V usage is TRBV30 and J usage is TRBJ1-1; maybe TRBD1 (5 bases). The CDR3 spans 15 residues. Germline loops: CDR1 GTSNPN, CDR2 SVGIG (reference sequence). Trimming cost V 0 bases and J 5 bases, with 16 bases left between them. CDR3 in amino acids: CAWSVRGQGGTEAFF. The CDR3 DNA reads as TGTGCCTGGAGTGTACGTGGGCAGGGAGGGACTGAAGCTTTCTTT.

The chain recombines TRBV28 with TRBJ2-7; 7 bases line up with TRBD1. CDR3 length: 14 amino acids. Per germline, CDR1 MDHEN and CDR2 SYDVKM. After removal of 1 base from V and 2 bases from J, the junction contained 2 bases not matched to a gene. The CDR3 DNA reads TGTGCCAGCAGTTTATTAGGGACAGCCTACGAGCAGTACTTC. Residues: CASSLLGTAYEQYF.

The V gene is TRBV9, the J gene TRBJ2-5, with D hard to call. CDR3 length equals 16 residues. With 0 bases removed from V and 1 base from J, the gap between germline ends came to 13 bases. The germline gives CDR1 SGDLS, CDR2 YYNGEE. The DNA of the CDR3 is TGTGCCAGCAGCGTAGCTCCCCATGACATCCAAGAGACCCAGTACTTC. Translated: CASSVAPHDIQETQYF.

Only a few counts were recorded for this clone. The chain couples TRBV7-3 to TRBJ2-6; 8 bases agree with TRBD1. Per germline, CDR1 SGHTA and CDR2 FQGTGA. Unmatched junction bases numbered 9, after V lost 5 bases and J lost 0 bases. The CDR3 has 18 amino acids. CDR3 coding DNA: TGTGCCAGCAGCCCCAGACAGGGGTTTACCTCTGGGGCCAACGTCCTGACTTTC. Encoded protein: CASSPRQGFTSGANVLTF.

The V and J genes are TRBV11-3 and TRBJ2-3; TRBD2 might be the D (5 bases). The CDR3 totals 13 residues. Trimming removed 5 bases at V and 5 bases at J, with 11 bases between. The V gene's germline CDR1 is SGHNT and CDR2 YENEEA. CDR3 in amino acids: CASSRDRIDTQYF. In DNA, the CDR3 is TGTGCCAGCAGCCGGGATAGGATAGATACGCAGTATTTT. The variable domain in full, with the rest retrieved from reference TRBV11-3 and TRBJ2-3, is EAGVVQSPRYKIIEKKQPVAFWCNPISGHNTLYWYLQNLGQGPELLIRYENEEAVDDSQLPKDRFSAERLKGVDSTLKIQPAELGDSAVYLCASSRDRIDTQYFGPGTRLTVL.

This clone was seen only a few times. V usage is TRBV18 and J usage is TRBJ2-5, with TRBD2 matching 10 bases. Trimming at V came to 2 bases and at J to 1 base, leaving 4 bases not matched to a gene. The CDR3 consists of 16 residues. The germline gives CDR1 KGHSH, CDR2 LQKENI. CDR3 protein: CASSPRTSGSQETQYF. In DNA form, the CDR3 reads TGTGCCAGCTCACCAAGGACTAGCGGAAGCCAAGAGACCCAGTACTTC.

A few counts support this clone. The rearrangement links TRBV11-2 to TRBJ2-7, with D possibly matching TRBD2 (5 bases). CDR3 length equals 13 residues. The germline V and J ends were trimmed by 2 bases and 5 bases, with 10 bases remaining between them. Germline CDR1 is SGHAT and CDR2 is FQNNGV. CDR3 residues: CASSLRRVDEQYV. The CDR3 nucleotides read TGTGCCAGCAGCTTAAGGCGGGTCGACGAGCAGTACGTC.

This clone was observed a handful of times. The chain has TRBV7-9 and TRBJ1-4; no firm D call. This CDR3 has 11 amino acids. Between the trimmed V and J ends, which lost 5 bases and 6 bases, there was a span of 4 bases. Germline lookup yields CDR1 SEHNR and CDR2 FQNEAQ (reference sequence). The CDR3 sequence: CASSPDEKLFF. The DNA for the CDR3 is TGTGCCAGCAGCCCCGATGAAAAACTGTTTTTT.

V is TRBV29-1 and J is TRBJ1-2; D unclear. This CDR3 is built from 11 residues. Trimming cost V 7 bases and J 2 bases, with 8 bases left between them. Germline V CDR1 and CDR2: SQVTM, ANQGSEA. DNA of the CDR3: TGCAGCGATGAGAGGAACTATGGCTACACCTTC. Translated: CSDERNYGYTF. Based on the CDR3 plus reference TRBV29-1 and TRBJ1-2, the full variable domain is SAVISQKPSRDICQRGTSLTIQCQVDSQVTMMFWYRQQPGQSLTLIATANQGSEATYESGFVIDKFPISRPNLTFSTLTVSNMSPEDSSIYLCSDERNYGYTFGSGTRLTVV.

This rearrangement joins TRBV11-2 to TRBJ2-1; 10 bases align to TRBD1. Germline lookup yields CDR1 SGHAT and CDR2 FQNNGV. J was trimmed by 10 bases and V by 5 bases; bases with no gene match: 5. This CDR3 is 13 amino acids long. The CDR3 loop is CASSPRDRGEQFF. DNA of the CDR3: TGTGCCAGCAGCCCCCGGGACAGGGGCGAGCAGTTCTTC.

This chain connects TRBV4-3 to TRBJ1-4; D unresolved. In germline, CDR1 is LGHNA, CDR2 YSLEER. The V end lost 8 bases, the J end lost 2 bases, and 3 bases lay between the germline ends. The CDR3 consists of 11 residues. Here the CDR3 reads CASATNEKLFF. CDR3 coding DNA: TGCGCCAGCGCGACTAATGAAAAACTGTTTTTT.

The chain carries TRBV30 and TRBJ2-5; TRBD2 might be the D (6 bases). This CDR3 comprises 13 residues. Germline loops: CDR1 GTSNPN, CDR2 SVGIG (reference sequence). V was clipped by 5 bases and J by 1 base, with 11 bases between them. This CDR3 is CAWGTLFQETQYF. CDR3 DNA: TGTGCCTGGGGGACTTTGTTCCAAGAGACCCAGTACTTC.

The genes are TRBV30 and TRBJ2-4; weak D call: TRBD1 (5 bases). V was cut by 3 bases and J by 7 bases, with 16 bases left in between. Germline loops: CDR1 GTSNPN, CDR2 SVGIG (reference sequence). The CDR3 extends over 14 amino acids. CDR3 bases: TGTGCCTGGAGGGGAACAAGTAAGGGGAACATTCAGTACTTC. Translation: CAWRGTSKGNIQYF.

The CDR3 DNA follows: TGCAGCGTTGAGGAAACCGGGACTAGCGGGAGGTACGAGCAGTACTTC. Encoded protein: CSVEETGTSGRYEQYF. V is TRBV29-1 and J is TRBJ2-5; TRBD2 aligns across 15 bases. Near its end, the DNA agrees better with TRBJ2-7, so the J call may be wrong. This CDR3 is 16 amino acids long. From germline, CDR1 is SQVTM and CDR2 ANQGSEA.